A single sample gave rise to the 27 T cell receptor beta chains below, sequenced in a study of blood T cell repertoires in COVID-19. Some clones are missing from TCRdb's copy, which holds only in-frame ones; the method was immunoSEQ multiplex PCR. Among around 320,000 clones listed, approximately 90% were seen once. The sample taken for sequencing was PBMCs or T cells enriched from blood (not recorded which). The source is a woman aged 25 to 39 who had been exposed to COVID-19.

The rearrangement links TRBV10-1 to TRBJ1-2, with 9 nucleotides matching TRBD1. This CDR3 has 16 residues. Germline-derived CDR1 and CDR2 are WNHNN and SYGVQD (reference sequence). J gave up 4 bases and V 1 base, and 7 bases lay outside the gene matches. The CDR3 reads CASSEYHRGQAYGYTF. The CDR3 nucleotides read TGCGCCAGCAGTGAGTACCACAGGGGGCAAGCCTATGGCTACACCTTC.

The J gene is TRBJ2-3, the V gene TRBV15; D perhaps matches TRBD2 (6 bases). Germline CDR1 and CDR2: LNHNV and YYDKDF (reference sequence). This CDR3 contains 14 residues. The V end was cut by 8 bases, the J end by 3 bases, with 15 bases between. CDR3 nucleotide sequence: TGTGCCACCTCTCCGGAGGGGTTTACAGATACGCAGTATTTT. Its protein product is CATSPEGFTDTQYF. Looking up the rest from reference TRBV15 and TRBJ2-3 gives the full variable domain: DAMVIQNPRYQVTQFGKPVTLSCSQTLNHNVMYWYQQKSSQAPKLLFHYYDKDFNNEADTPDNFQSRRPNTSFCFLDIRSPGLGDTAMYLCATSPEGFTDTQYFGPGTRLTVL.

The sample holds a few counts of this clone. The rearrangement links TRBV2 to TRBJ1-6, with D uncertain. V gave up 3 bases and J gave up 9 bases, with 21 bases separating them. CDR1 and CDR2 (germline): SNHLY, FYNNEI. The CDR3 is made up of 17 amino acids. The CDR3 spells CASSDGPTVNGGSPLHF. CDR3 in DNA: TGTGCCAGCAGTGATGGCCCCACAGTAAATGGTGGTTCACCCCTCCACTTT.

As regards this clone: Different DNA sequences within this sample yield the same CDR3. CDR3 nucleotides: TGTGCCAGCAGCTTGGGACAGGGGGCGTACGAGCAGTACTTC. Translating it yields CASSLGQGAYEQYF. The chain couples TRBV5-4 to TRBJ2-7, with 10 bases matching TRBD1. Germline V gene data show CDR1 as SGHNT and CDR2 as YYREEE (reference sequence). V shed 0 bases and J 4 bases; nucleotides not matched to a gene: 1. The CDR3 sequence is 14 residues long.

The CDR3: CAISPFGGRDTGELFF. CDR3 nucleotides: TGTGCCATCAGTCCCTTCGGGGGGAGGGACACCGGGGAGCTGTTTTTT. This chain joins TRBV10-3 and TRBJ2-2; 7 bases agree with TRBD2. Per germline, CDR1 ENHRY and CDR2 SYGVKD. This CDR3 region has 16 residues. V trimming: 5 bases; J trimming: 3 bases; junction bases outside the gene matches: 9.

The chain joins TRBV7-2 to TRBJ2-1; 7 nucleotides agree with TRBD1. The V segment lost 6 bases and the J segment 11 bases; nucleotides outside the gene matches: 7. The CDR3 is 12 amino acids. CDR1 and CDR2 (germline): SGHTA, FQGNSA. The CDR3: CASSSPDRKQFF. As DNA, the CDR3 is TGTGCCAGCAGTTCTCCGGACAGGAAGCAGTTCTTC.

This chain joins TRBV7-9 and TRBJ1-2; D may be TRBD1 (6 bases). The CDR3 length is 15 residues. The V end lost 0 bases, the J end lost 6 bases, and 14 bases lay between the germline ends. The germline V gene has CDR1 SEHNR and CDR2 FQNEAQ (reference sequence). For the CDR3, the DNA is TGTGCCAGCAGCTTAGCCAGTGCAGGGGCGCATGGCTACACCTTC. Protein product: CASSLASAGAHGYTF.

This clone has only a few counts. The chain employs TRBV19 and TRBJ2-7; 10 bases agree with TRBD1. This CDR3 comprises 16 residues. The ends lost 5 bases at V and 6 bases at J; junction bases unmatched: 13. Germline-derived CDR1 and CDR2 are LNHDA and SQIVND (reference sequence). This CDR3 is CASSLFTGTGEGEQYF. The CDR3 DNA is TGTGCCAGTAGTCTCTTCACCGGGACAGGGGAGGGCGAGCAGTACTTC.

The chain employs TRBV19 and TRBJ1-5, with TRBD1 identical over 7 bases. There are 16 residues in the CDR3. Germline CDR1 is LNHDA and CDR2 is SQIVND (reference sequence). J lost 2 bases, V lost 5 bases, and 9 bases had no gene match. The CDR3 DNA reads as TGTGCCAGTAGTTTCGTGACAGGGTTTGGCAATCAGCCCCAGCATTTT. Its translation: CASSFVTGFGNQPQHF.

The chain combines TRBV5-1 with TRBJ1-2; possible D gene TRBD1, 6 bases. The CDR3 sequence is 17 residues long. The germline V and J ends were trimmed by 1 base and 2 bases, with 18 bases remaining between them. Per germline, CDR1 SGHRS and CDR2 YFSETQ. DNA of the CDR3: TGCGCCAGCAGCTTGTATGCACACAGGGTAGGCAACTATGGCTACACCTTC. Protein: CASSLYAHRVGNYGYTF.

The CDR3, as DNA: TGTGCCAGCAGCCGAAGACTAGCGGGGGGCGGTGACAATGAGCAGTTCTTC. It yields the protein CASSRRLAGGGDNEQFF. The gene calls are TRBV6-6 and TRBJ2-1; 13 bases are shared with TRBD2. J gave up 5 bases and V 6 bases, and 10 bases lay outside the gene matches. The V gene's germline CDR1 is MNHNY and CDR2 SVGAGI (reference sequence). The CDR3 has 17 amino acids.

J is TRBJ1-1 and V is TRBV5-4; maybe TRBD1 (5 bases). Germline V gene lookup returns CDR1 SGHNT and CDR2 YYREEE (reference sequence). CDR3 size: 13 residues. V was trimmed by 7 bases and J by 1 base, leaving 11 bases between them. The CDR3 DNA is TGTGCCAGCCAAAGACAGAGGAACACTGAAGCTTTCTTT. As protein: CASQRQRNTEAFF. Drawing the rest from reference TRBV5-4 and TRBJ1-1, the complete variable domain is ETGVTQSPTHLIKTRGQQVTLRCSSQSGHNTVSWYQQALGQGPQFIFQYYREEENGRGNFPPRFSGLQFPNYSSELNVNALELDDSALYLCASQRQRNTEAFFGQGTRLTVV.

The rearrangement links TRBV7-9 to TRBJ2-1; no definite D call. Germline values: CDR1 SEHNR, CDR2 FQNEAQ (reference sequence). V lost 0 bases, J lost 10 bases, and 7 bases lay in between. This CDR3 has 12 amino acids. The CDR3: CASSLARKEQFF. The CDR3 nucleotides read TGTGCCAGCAGCTTAGCTAGAAAGGAGCAGTTCTTC. The whole variable domain, remainder taken from reference TRBV7-9 and TRBJ2-1, is DTGVSQNPRHKITKRGQNVTFRCDPISEHNRLYWYRQTLGQGPEFLTYFQNEAQLEKSRLLSDRFSAERPKGSFSTLEIQRTEQGDSAMYLCASSLARKEQFFGPGTRLTVL.

This chain connects TRBV11-3 to TRBJ2-3, with TRBD2 matching 7 bases. Germline V CDR1 and CDR2: SGHNT, YENEEA. Trimming at V came to 4 bases and at J to 8 bases, leaving 12 bases not matched to a gene. The CDR3 runs to 15 residues. As DNA, the CDR3 is TGTGCCAGCAGCTCGGGTTTGCGGGACTATTCTACGCAGTATTTT. Translation: CASSSGLRDYSTQYF.

The chain is built from TRBV29-1 and TRBJ1-3; D remains unclear. Germline assignment: CDR1 SQVTM and CDR2 ANQGSEA. CDR3 length equals 14 residues. Between the trimmed V and J ends, which lost 4 bases and 4 bases, there was a span of 14 bases. The CDR3 DNA sequence: TGCAGCGTTGTCGGAGGGAGCCCCGGAAACACCATATATTTT. It encodes CSVVGGSPGNTIYF.

This clone has only one observation. The chain recombines TRBV7-2 with TRBJ2-2, with a weak D call TRBD2 (5 bases). V lost 5 bases and J lost 4, with 14 bases in between. In germline, CDR1 is SGHTA, CDR2 FQGNSA. The CDR3 is made up of 15 amino acids. CDR3 protein: CASSPQAEGTGELFF. CDR3 nucleotide sequence: TGTGCCAGCAGCCCCCAGGCAGAGGGCACCGGGGAGCTGTTTTTT.

This rearrangement joins TRBV7-2 to TRBJ2-1; no definite D call. Germline V lookup: CDR1 SGHTA, CDR2 FQGNSA. V lost 5 bases and J 11 bases, leaving 16 bases between the germline ends. The CDR3 contains 13 residues. The CDR3 region is CASSVSPDTQQFF. The CDR3 bases are TGTGCCAGCAGCGTAAGCCCAGACACCCAGCAGTTCTTC.

The CDR3 nucleotides read TGTGCCAGCAGCCCAGCCGGGACTAGGGTGTCCAATGAGCAGTTCTTC. Protein product: CASSPAGTRVSNEQFF. This chain uses TRBV9 with TRBJ2-1; 8 bases match TRBD2. Losses at the gene ends were 4 bases for V and 6 bases for J; bases not matched to a gene: 12. Germline V gives CDR1 SGDLS, CDR2 YYNGEE. This CDR3 has 16 residues.

The chain combines TRBV24-1 with TRBJ1-2; 7 bases fit TRBD1. Unmatched junction bases numbered 8, after V lost 4 bases and J lost 7 bases. From germline, CDR1 is KGHDR and CDR2 SFDVKD. This CDR3 is 14 amino acids long. CDR3 sequence: CATSEPGTDFGYTF. CDR3 DNA sequence: TGTGCCACCAGTGAGCCCGGGACAGATTTTGGCTACACCTTC.

V is TRBV6-1 and J is TRBJ1-3; perhaps TRBD1 as D (5 bases). Trimming removed 4 bases from V and 0 bases from J, with 13 bases in between. Germline CDR1 and CDR2: MNHNS and SASEGT. The CDR3 has 16 residues. CDR3 DNA sequence: TGTGCCAGCAGTGGACAGCCTCGCTTCTCTGGAAACACCATATATTTT. Translating it yields CASSGQPRFSGNTIYF.

In this sample, this clone turned up once. J is TRBJ2-6 and V is TRBV2; a weak D match, TRBD1 (6 bases). CDR1 is SNHLY, CDR2 FYNNEI, per germline. The CDR3 spans 17 residues. Trimming left V 1 base short and J 3 bases short, with 13 bases between. The DNA of the CDR3 is TGTGCCAGCAGTGAAGTGGGGGCGGAGTATGGGGCCAACGTCCTGACTTTC. Amino acids: CASSEVGAEYGANVLTF.

The rearrangement links TRBV6-5 to TRBJ2-5; D is unclear. The V end was cut by 6 bases, the J end by 2 bases, with 10 bases between. In germline, CDR1 is MNHEY, CDR2 SVGAGI. The CDR3 is 13 amino acids. The CDR3 protein is CASRAGHQETQYF. DNA for the CDR3: TGTGCCAGCAGAGCTGGTCATCAAGAGACCCAGTACTTC.

About this clone itself: Other DNA sequences in this sample translate to the same CDR3. The chain couples TRBV7-9 to TRBJ1-2; no definite D call. The ends were cut back, 5 bases at V and 5 bases at J, with 9 bases in the middle. The V gene's germline CDR1 is SEHNR and CDR2 FQNEAQ (reference sequence). The CDR3 contains 12 residues. The chain's CDR3 is CASSPTGYGYTF. DNA for the CDR3: TGTGCCAGCAGCCCGACGGGTTATGGCTACACCTTC.

A single count supports this clone. The rearrangement uses TRBV19 and TRBJ1-5; TRBD1 is a possible D gene (6 bases). Trimming left V 4 bases short and J 6 bases short, with 22 bases between. Germline V lookup: CDR1 LNHDA, CDR2 SQIVND (reference sequence). The CDR3 covers 17 residues. The chain's CDR3 is CASSRTAVPLRGQPQHF. CDR3 sequence (DNA): TGTGCCAGTAGTAGGACAGCAGTCCCCCTTAGGGGTCAGCCCCAGCATTTT.

This chain joins TRBV6-5 and TRBJ1-2; 9 nucleotides line up with TRBD1. Losses at the gene ends were 5 bases for V and 5 bases for J; bases not matched to a gene: 3. CDR1 is MNHEY and CDR2 is SVGAGI in the germline V gene. CDR3 length equals 13 residues. The CDR3 DNA sequence: TGTGCCAGCAGTAGGGACAGGGAGTATGGCTACACCTTC. Encoded protein: CASSRDREYGYTF.

The chain has TRBV5-6 and TRBJ1-1, with TRBD1 matching 8 bases. The V gene end was trimmed by 4 bases and the J gene end by 1 base; junction bases not matched to a gene: 18. There are 19 residues in the CDR3. Germline V gene data show CDR1 as SGHDT and CDR2 as YYEEEE. Written as DNA, the CDR3 is TGTGCCAGCAGCACCGAGTCGGATGGGACAGGCGATGGGAACACTGAAGCTTTCTTT. This gives the protein CASSTESDGTGDGNTEAFF. The full variable domain, with the rest looked up from reference TRBV5-6 and TRBJ1-1, is DAGVTQSPTHLIKTRGQQVTLRCSPKSGHDTVSWYQQALGQGPQFIFQYYEEEERQRGNFPDRFSGHQFPNYSSELNVNALLLGDSALYLCASSTESDGTGDGNTEAFFGQGTRLTVV.

V and J are TRBV19 and TRBJ1-2; 7 bases map to TRBD1. CDR3 length: 16 amino acids. From germline, CDR1 is LNHDA and CDR2 SQIVND (reference sequence). The V segment lost 5 bases and the J segment 4 bases; nucleotides outside the gene matches: 13. As DNA, the CDR3 is TGTGCCAGTAGTCTCCGGGGACAGCCAAAATCCTATGGCTACACCTTC. Its protein product is CASSLRGQPKSYGYTF.